This TCR beta chain was obtained from a study of low-dose radiotherapy and immunotherapy resistance in tumors. Study at large: Cyclophosphamide infusions of 200 mg/m2 came every two weeks, one day before radiation-immunotherapy.

The time point denotes: before trial treatment. Nivolumab, ipilimumab, aspirin, low-dose cyclophosphamide and low-dose radiotherapy were all administered to the donors. Eligible patients had advanced solid tumors lacking tumor-infiltrating lymphocytes. The CDR3 consists of 15 residues. V lost 1 base and J 2 bases, leaving 12 bases between the germline ends. Alpha- and beta-chain coverage of first-strand cDNA came from TRAV- and TRBV-specific primers. For amplifying TCRs, the PCR ran for 15 to 20 cycles with Phusion, which was used together with a constant-region primer and the adapter on the V primers. MiXCR, applied by TCRdb to the reads, yields one record per CDR3 protein. The sample consists of fewer than 90,000 distinct CDR3 sequences, under 20% of them appearing once.

This TCR was sampled from a male donor with prostate cancer. Sequenced here: PBMCs, sampled before treatment. The chain has TRBV12-3 or TRBV12-4 and TRBJ2-7; D may be TRBD2 (7 bases). The CDR3 nucleotides read TGTGCCAGCAGTTTAGGAGGGGGGGGCACCTACGAGCAGTACTTC. Encoded protein: CASSLGGGGTYEQYF.